Given below is one T cell receptor (beta chain) in context. The authors' processing: By means of reference gene primer amplification, nucleated cell counts were estimated. The table came from immunoSEQ multiplex PCR; TCRdb's copy has only in-frame clones and leaves some out. That table gives V, J and clone size, and the DNA gave D and trimming. The table includes roughly 82,000 clones, roughly 88% detected once. This entry belongs to a study of blood T cell repertoires in COVID-19. Study details: Collection of acute and convalescent COVID-19 samples took place in the United States, Italy and Spain. From T cells, B-cell-depleted T cells, or PBMCs came the material, which was cDNA or gDNA.

Germline V gene sequence: CDR1 SGHRS, CDR2 YFSETQ. After removal of 5 bases from V and 3 bases from J, the junction contained 5 bases not matched to a gene. The CDR3 is made up of 16 amino acids. This receptor was taken from a woman between 45 and 60 years old in a cohort sampled during active COVID-19. The chain combines TRBV5-1 with TRBJ1-4; TRBD1 matches 12 bases. What was sequenced was peripheral blood. CDR3 sequence reads: CASSPGQGASNEKLFF. CDR3 nucleotides: TGCGCCAGCAGTCCGGGACAGGGGGCTTCTAATGAAAAACTGTTTTTT.